The present entry profiles one TCR beta chain with its context. Antigen unknown. PCR involved 60 Vbeta and 13 Jbeta primers. Using immunoSEQ multiplex PCR, the repertoire was profiled, and TCRdb retains in-frame clones only, with some absent. The data show tens of thousands of clones, with approximately 84% seen just once and about 3.1% held by the top ten. Whereas donors were nominally healthy upon sampling, unrecorded immune exposures were probable. The sample belongs to a study of cytomegalovirus exposure and HLA in healthy donors. Study-level findings and limits: Sequences of the TCR beta chain were said to predict the HLA-A and HLA-B alleles of most subjects accurately.

This TCR derives from a man in his fifties in good health and CMV-seronegative. Sequencing was performed on PBMCs.

The CDR3 DNA reads as TGTGCCAGCAGTCCCGGGGACAGGCCCGCGGGTGGCTACACCTTC. Amino acids: CASSPGDRPAGGYTF. The chain is built from TRBV27 and TRBJ1-2; 8 nucleotides match TRBD1. The germline V gene has CDR1 MNHEY and CDR2 SMNVEV (reference sequence). V was pared by 5 bases and J by 7 bases, with 12 bases of the junction left unmatched. The CDR3 contains 15 residues.